This TCR beta chain was sequenced in a study of OX40 agonist ivuxolimab in advanced cancers. Study as a whole: At 0.01 to 10 mg/kg, ivuxolimab was administered intravenously to patients every 2 weeks.

Concerning this clone: The antigen is undetermined.

Data came from immunoSEQ multiplex PCR; TCRdb stores just in-frame clones and leaves some out. The sample has approximately 26,000 clones, approximately 91% seen once. Findings and caveats of the study: Also showing low normalized T-cell clonal expansion were some of the nonresponders.

The TCR originated in an adult with an advanced solid tumor such as melanoma, head and neck, liver or kidney cancer. The sample in question was CD4+ or CD8+ T cells sorted from blood, obtained in a trial of the OX40 agonist ivuxolimab.

The CDR3 coding sequence is TGTGCCAGCAGCCCGGGGGGGCAGGGCTACGAGCAGTACTTC. Translation gives CASSPGGQGYEQYF. This rearrangement joins TRBV9 to TRBJ2-5; 8 bases align to TRBD2. With the DNA end fitting TRBJ2-7 better, the J assignment may be wrong. The CDR3 spans 14 residues. Per germline, CDR1 SGDLS and CDR2 YYNGEE.